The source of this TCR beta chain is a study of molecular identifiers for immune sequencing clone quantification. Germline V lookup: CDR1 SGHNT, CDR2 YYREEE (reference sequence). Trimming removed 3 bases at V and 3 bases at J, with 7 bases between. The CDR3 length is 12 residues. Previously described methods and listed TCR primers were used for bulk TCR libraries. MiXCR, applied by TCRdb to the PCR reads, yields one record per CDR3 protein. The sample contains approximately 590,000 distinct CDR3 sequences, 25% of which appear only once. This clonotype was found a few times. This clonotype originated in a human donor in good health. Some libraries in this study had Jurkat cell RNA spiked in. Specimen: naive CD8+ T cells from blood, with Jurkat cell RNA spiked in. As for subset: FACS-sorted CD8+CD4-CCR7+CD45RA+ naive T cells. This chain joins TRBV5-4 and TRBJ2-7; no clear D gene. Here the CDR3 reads CASSYQNYEQYF. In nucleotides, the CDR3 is TGTGCCAGCAGCTACCAGAACTACGAGCAGTACTTC. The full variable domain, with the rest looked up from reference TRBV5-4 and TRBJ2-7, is ETGVTQSPTHLIKTRGQQVTLRCSSQSGHNTVSWYQQALGQGPQFIFQYYREEENGRGNFPPRFSGLQFPNYSSELNVNALELDDSALYLCASSYQNYEQYFGPGTRLTVT.